This T cell receptor (beta chain) appears in the sequencing data of a study of regulatory T cells in long-lasting Graves disease. The CDR3 spans 14 residues. From germline, CDR1 is DFQATT and CDR2 SNEGSKA (reference sequence). V lost 1 base to trimming and J lost 2 bases, with 9 bases between them. In this sample, this clonotype turned up a few times. The time point is: newly diagnosed GD, antithyroid drugs for less than 3 months. Preparation of the TCR library used RNA extracted from PBMCs. In building TCR beta libraries, iRepertoire HTBI primers were used together with Arm-PCR of CDR3 regions. TCRdb re-called the multiplex PCR reads through MiXCR, storing one row per CDR3 protein. The table shows 410,000 or so distinct CDR3 sequences, with approximately 15% occurring only once. The sample also formed part of further work on T cells in Graves' hyperthyroidism and ophthalmopathy.

The material was peripheral blood mononuclear cells (PBMCs), obtained at new diagnosis, from a patient treated with antithyroid drugs. The TCR comes from a young woman with Graves disease. This chain links TRBV20-1 with TRBJ1-5; the D is unclear. CDR3 DNA: TGCAGTGCTAGAGGGGTATCTGGCAATCAGCCCCAGCATTTT. Amino acids: CSARGVSGNQPQHF.